This T cell receptor beta chain was sequenced during a study of long-term antiretroviral therapy in people with HIV. Study overall: In the earliest collections, sampling predates the 2015 immediate-ART recommendation by about a decade. Whole-study findings and limits: With ART, diversity went up but was still lower than in transplant donor controls.

Survey-level immunoSEQ v3.0 assays were run. The assay was immunoSEQ multiplex PCR, and TCRdb's table has in-frame clones only and misses some. Counted here are about 36,000 clones, 75% to 85% occurring once; the ten biggest clones make up approximately 6.3%. The germline V gene has CDR1 SGHAT and CDR2 FQNNGV. The V end was cut by 0 bases, the J end by 5 bases, with 10 bases between. This CDR3 has 15 residues. At least two post-ART and at least one pre-ART PBMC sample were available for each donor. There were about 0.95-11 million cryopreserved PBMC in the samples before DNA extraction. On this clone itself: Its antigen is unidentified.

The rearrangement links TRBV11-2 to TRBJ1-4; D remains ambiguous. Sequences were derived from unsorted PBMCs, sampled 3.4 years after starting antiretroviral therapy. The TCR sequence derives from a man aged 25 to 45 with HIV. Here the CDR3 DNA reads TGTGCCAGCAGCTTAGAGGTCACCCTGAATGAAAAACTGTTTTTT. As protein: CASSLEVTLNEKLFF.